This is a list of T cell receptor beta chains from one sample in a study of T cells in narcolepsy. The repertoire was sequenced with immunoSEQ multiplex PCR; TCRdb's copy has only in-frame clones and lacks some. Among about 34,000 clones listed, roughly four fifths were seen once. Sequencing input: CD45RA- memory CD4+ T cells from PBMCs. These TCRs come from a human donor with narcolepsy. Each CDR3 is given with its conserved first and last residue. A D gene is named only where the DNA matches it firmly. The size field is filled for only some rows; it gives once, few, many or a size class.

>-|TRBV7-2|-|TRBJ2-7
CASSTYLASYEQYF
TGTGCCAGCAGCACGTACTTAGCCTCCTACGAGCAGTACTTC
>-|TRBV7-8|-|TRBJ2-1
CATIGAGSYNEQFF
TGTGCCACCATTGGCGCGGGGTCCTACAATGAGCAGTTCTTC
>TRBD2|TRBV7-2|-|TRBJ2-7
CASSLGLAGEQYF
TGTGCCAGCAGCTTGGGACTAGCTGGTGAGCAGTACTTC
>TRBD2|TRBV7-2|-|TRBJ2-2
CASSFSGGPNTGELFF
TGTGCCAGCAGCTTTAGCGGGGGGCCGAACACCGGGGAGCTGTTTTTT
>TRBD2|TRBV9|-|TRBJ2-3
CASGGVYGATDTQYF
TGTGCCAGCGGGGGGGTGTATGGGGCCACAGATACGCAGTATTTT
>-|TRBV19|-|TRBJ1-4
CASSIGQEKLFF
TGTGCCAGTAGTATTGGGCAAGAAAAACTGTTTTTT
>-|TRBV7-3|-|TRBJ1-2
CASSLSGESNYGYTF
TGTGCCAGCAGCTTATCAGGGGAGAGTAACTATGGCTACACCTTC
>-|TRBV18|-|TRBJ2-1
CASSPSPGEDEQFF
TGTGCCAGCTCACCCTCTCCAGGGGAGGATGAGCAGTTCTTC
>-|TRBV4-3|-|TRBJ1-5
CASSQEWDQPQHF
TGCGCCAGCAGCCAAGAATGGGATCAGCCCCAGCATTTT
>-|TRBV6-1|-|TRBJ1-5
CASSENIRGSQPQHF
TGTGCCAGCAGTGAAAATATTAGAGGATCCCAGCCCCAGCATTTT
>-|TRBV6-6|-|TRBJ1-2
CASSWTVNNYGYTF
TGTGCCAGCAGCTGGACAGTTAATAACTATGGCTACACCTTC
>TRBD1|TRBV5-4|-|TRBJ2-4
CASSPQQGARNIQYF
TGTGCCAGCAGCCCACAACAGGGGGCGCGGAACATTCAGTACTTC
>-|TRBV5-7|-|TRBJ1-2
CASSLAGLHYGYTF
TGTGCCAGCAGCTTGGCCGGACTGCACTATGGCTACACCTTC
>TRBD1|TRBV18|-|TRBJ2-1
CASSPPNTGGTASNEQFF
TGTGCCAGCTCACCGCCAAATACAGGGGGCACTGCTAGCAATGAGCAGTTCTTC
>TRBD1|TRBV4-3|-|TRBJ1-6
CAGSQDYDRAQSLHF
TGCGCCGGCAGCCAAGATTATGACAGGGCGCAATCCCTCCACTTT
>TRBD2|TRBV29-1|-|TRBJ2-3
CSSGTSAADTQYF
TGCAGCTCGGGGACTAGCGCGGCAGATACGCAGTATTTT
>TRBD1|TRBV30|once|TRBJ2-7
CAWSRGRSYEQYF
TGTGCCTGGAGCAGGGGGCGCTCCTACGAGCAGTACTTC
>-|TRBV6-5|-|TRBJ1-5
CASSLTGNQPQHF
TGTGCCAGCAGTCTCACAGGAAATCAGCCCCAGCATTTT
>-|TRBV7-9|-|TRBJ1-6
CASSWAGSNSPLHF
TGTGCCAGCAGCTGGGCTGGGTCTAATTCACCCCTCCACTTT
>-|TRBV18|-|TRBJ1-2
CASSPEREHGYTF
TGTGCCAGCTCACCAGAGAGGGAACATGGCTACACCTTC
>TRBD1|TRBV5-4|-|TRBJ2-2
CASSLGTGRPGELFF
TGTGCCAGCAGCTTGGGGACAGGGAGGCCCGGGGAGCTGTTTTTT
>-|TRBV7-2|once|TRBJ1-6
CASSLDGYNSPLHF
TGTGCCAGCAGCTTAGACGGATATAATTCACCCCTCCACTTT
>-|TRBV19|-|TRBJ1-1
CASSKPGAGGTEAFF
TGTGCCAGTAGTAAACCAGGGGCGGGGGGCACTGAAGCTTTCTTT
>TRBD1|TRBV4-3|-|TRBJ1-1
CASSRGQGIMNTEAFF
TGCGCCAGCAGCCGGGGACAGGGGATAATGAACACTGAAGCTTTCTTT
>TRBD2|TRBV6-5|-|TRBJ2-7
CASSTRLAGGYEQYF
TGTGCCAGCAGTACCCGACTAGCGGGAGGCTACGAGCAGTACTTC
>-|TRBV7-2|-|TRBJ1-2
CASSLVKGISSYGYTF
TGTGCCAGCAGCTTAGTAAAGGGGATTTCTTCCTATGGCTACACCTTC
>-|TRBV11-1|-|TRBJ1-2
CASSPEGYGYTF
TGTGCCAGCAGCCCGGAGGGGTATGGCTACACCTTC
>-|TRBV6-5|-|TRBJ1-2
CASSYFEAGIYGYTF
TGTGCCAGCAGTTACTTTGAGGCGGGAATCTATGGCTACACCTTC
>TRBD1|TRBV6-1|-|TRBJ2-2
CASTRTGDTGELFF
TGTGCCAGCACGAGGACAGGGGACACCGGGGAGCTGTTTTTT
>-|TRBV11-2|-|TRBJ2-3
CASSLVGPSTDTQYF
TGTGCCAGCAGCTTAGTCGGCCCAAGCACAGATACGCAGTATTTT
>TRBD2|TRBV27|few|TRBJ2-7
CASSLRFAGAYEQYF
TGTGCCAGCAGTTTACGCTTTGCGGGGGCCTACGAGCAGTACTTC
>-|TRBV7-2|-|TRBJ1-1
CASSRTSEAFF
TGTGCCAGCAGCAGGACATCAGAAGCTTTCTTT
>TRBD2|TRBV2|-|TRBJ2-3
CASRTSYADTQYF
TGTGCCAGCCGGACTAGCTACGCAGATACGCAGTATTTT
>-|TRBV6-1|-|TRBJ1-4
CASSVQFVNEKLFF
TGTGCCAGCAGTGTCCAGTTTGTTAATGAAAAACTGTTTTTT
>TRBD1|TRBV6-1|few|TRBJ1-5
CASSVEGQQTNQPQHF
TGTGCCAGCAGTGTAGAGGGACAGCAAACCAATCAGCCCCAGCATTTT
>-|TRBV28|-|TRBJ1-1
CASSFPLGDTEAFF
TGTGCCAGCAGTTTCCCCTTAGGGGACACTGAAGCTTTCTTT
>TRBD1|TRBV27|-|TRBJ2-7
CASSLTGTGGYYEQYF
TGTGCCAGCAGTTTGACCGGGACAGGGGGCTACTACGAGCAGTACTTC
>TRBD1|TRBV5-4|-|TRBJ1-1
CASSLAGTGQRNTEAFF
TGTGCCAGCAGCTTGGCAGGGACAGGGCAGAGGAACACTGAAGCTTTCTTT
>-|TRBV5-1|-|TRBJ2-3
CASKAEEGLDTQYF
TGCGCCAGCAAGGCCGAGGAGGGGTTGGATACGCAGTATTTT
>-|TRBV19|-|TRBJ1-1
CASSIEGRVSQAFF
TGTGCCAGTAGTATAGAGGGGAGGGTCTCTCAAGCTTTCTTT
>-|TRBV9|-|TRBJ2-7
CASSGGTGPIYEQYF
TGTGCCAGCAGCGGTGGAACCGGGCCAATCTACGAGCAGTACTTC
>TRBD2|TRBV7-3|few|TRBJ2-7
CASSPGAGGRYEQYF
TGTGCCAGCAGCCCAGGGGCGGGGGGAAGATACGAGCAGTACTTC
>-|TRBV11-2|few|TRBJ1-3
CAVLHSSSGNTIYF
TGTGCCGTGTTACACAGCAGCTCTGGAAACACCATATATTTT
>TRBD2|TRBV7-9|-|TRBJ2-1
CASSRGSGRYNEQFF
TGTGCCAGCAGCCGAGGGAGCGGGAGGTACAATGAGCAGTTCTTC
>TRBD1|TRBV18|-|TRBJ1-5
CASSLYGQGAGNQPQHF
TGTGCCAGCTCACTTTATGGACAGGGGGCCGGCAATCAGCCCCAGCATTTT
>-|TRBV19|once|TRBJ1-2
CASRVGAGTFYGYTF
TGTGCCAGCCGAGTAGGGGCGGGGACTTTCTATGGCTACACCTTC
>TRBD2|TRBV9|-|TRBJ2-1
CASSPSGGGYNEQFF
TGTGCCAGCAGCCCTAGCGGGGGGGGTTACAATGAGCAGTTCTTC
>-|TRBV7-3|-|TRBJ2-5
CASSLWGARETQYF
TGTGCCAGCAGCTTATGGGGGGCCAGGGAGACCCAGTACTTC
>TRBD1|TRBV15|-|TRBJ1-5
CATSLTGVGQPQHF
TGTGCCACCAGCTTGACAGGGGTGGGTCAGCCCCAGCATTTT